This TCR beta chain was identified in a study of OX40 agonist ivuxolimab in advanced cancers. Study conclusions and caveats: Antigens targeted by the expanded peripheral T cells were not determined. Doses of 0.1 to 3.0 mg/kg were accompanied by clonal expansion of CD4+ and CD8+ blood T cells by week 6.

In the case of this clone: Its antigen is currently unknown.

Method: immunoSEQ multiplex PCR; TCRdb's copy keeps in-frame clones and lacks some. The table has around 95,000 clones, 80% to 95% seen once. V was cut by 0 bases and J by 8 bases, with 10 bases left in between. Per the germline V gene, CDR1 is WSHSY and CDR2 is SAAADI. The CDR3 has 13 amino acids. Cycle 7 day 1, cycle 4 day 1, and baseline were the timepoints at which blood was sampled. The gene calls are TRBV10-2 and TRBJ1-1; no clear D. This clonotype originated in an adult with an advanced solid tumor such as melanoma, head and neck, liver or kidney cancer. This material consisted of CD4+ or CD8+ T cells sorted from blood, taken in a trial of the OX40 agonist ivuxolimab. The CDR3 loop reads CASSESWVQEAFF. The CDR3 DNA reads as TGCGCCAGCAGTGAGTCCTGGGTCCAAGAAGCTTTCTTT.